This T cell receptor (beta chain) was retrieved from a study of cytomegalovirus exposure and HLA in healthy donors. Study-wide background: Most donors, approximately 82% of approximately 400 genotyped, fell in the Caucasian-associated ancestry cluster. Broader study findings: It was reported in a later analysis that an Asian-associated ancestry cluster showed fewer N-insertions than the roughly 660-donor mean. 150 or so TCR beta chains were listed as cytomegalovirus-associated.

Healthy bone marrow donors made up the donor group. With regard to this clone: Its antigen is unknown.

Germline assignment: CDR1 LNHNV and CDR2 YYDKDF (reference sequence). The CDR3 sequence is 14 residues long. J gave up 1 base and V 5 bases, and 3 bases lay outside the gene matches. The PCR contained 60 Vbeta and 13 Jbeta primers. Repertoires were generated with immunoSEQ multiplex PCR, while TCRdb's copy carries only in-frame clones and drops some. This table has 50,000 or so clones, about 77% appearing once. This chain connects TRBV15 to TRBJ1-1, with 8 bases matching TRBD1. Sequencing used PBMCs. This TCR came from a woman in her thirties or forties in good health and CMV-seropositive. CDR3 nucleotides: TGTGCCACCAGCGGAGGACAGGGGAACACTGAAGCTTTCTTT. Translation: CATSGGQGNTEAFF.